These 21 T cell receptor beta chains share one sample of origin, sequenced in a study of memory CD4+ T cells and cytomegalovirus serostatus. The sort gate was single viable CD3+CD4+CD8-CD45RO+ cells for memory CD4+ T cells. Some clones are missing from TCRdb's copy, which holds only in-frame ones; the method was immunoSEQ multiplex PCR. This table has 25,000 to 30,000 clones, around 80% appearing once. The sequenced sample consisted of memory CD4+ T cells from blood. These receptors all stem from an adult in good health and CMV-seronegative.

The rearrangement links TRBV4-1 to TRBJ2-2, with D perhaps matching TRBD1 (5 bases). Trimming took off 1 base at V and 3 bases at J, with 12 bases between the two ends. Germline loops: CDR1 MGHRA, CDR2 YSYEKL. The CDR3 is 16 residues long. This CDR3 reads CASSQGWGMDTGELFF. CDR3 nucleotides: TGCGCCAGCAGCCAAGGTTGGGGCATGGACACCGGGGAGCTGTTTTTT.

The CDR3 loop reads CASSIKGAWGYTF. The DNA of the CDR3 is TGTGCCAGTAGTATTAAGGGGGCGTGGGGCTACACCTTC. The rearrangement links TRBV19 to TRBJ1-2; TRBD1 agrees at 7 bases. The CDR3 contains 13 residues. V was clipped by 3 bases and J by 8 bases; unmatched bases: 6. Germline V gene lookup returns CDR1 LNHDA and CDR2 SQIVND (reference sequence). The entire variable domain, with the rest obtained from reference TRBV19 and TRBJ1-2, is as follows: DGGITQSPKYLFRKEGQNVTLSCEQNLNHDAMYWYRQDPGQGLRLIYYSQIVNDFQKGDIAEGYSVSREKKESFPLTVTSAQKNPTAFYLCASSIKGAWGYTFGSGTRLTVV.

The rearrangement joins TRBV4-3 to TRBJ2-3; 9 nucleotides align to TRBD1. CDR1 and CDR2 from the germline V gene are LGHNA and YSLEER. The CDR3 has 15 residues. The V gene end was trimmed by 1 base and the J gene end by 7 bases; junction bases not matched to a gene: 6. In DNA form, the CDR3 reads TGCGCCAGCAGCCAAGCGGGACAGGGAGTAAATACGCAGTATTTT. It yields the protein CASSQAGQGVNTQYF.

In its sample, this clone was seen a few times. The CDR3 DNA follows: TGTGCCAGCAGTGTTGGGTTGAACACTGAAGCTTTCTTT. Protein sequence: CASSVGLNTEAFF. The chain carries TRBV6-1 and TRBJ1-1; D uncertain. V lost 4 bases and J 0 bases, leaving 6 bases between the germline ends. The CDR3 has 13 residues. Germline CDR1 MNHNS, CDR2 SASEGT.

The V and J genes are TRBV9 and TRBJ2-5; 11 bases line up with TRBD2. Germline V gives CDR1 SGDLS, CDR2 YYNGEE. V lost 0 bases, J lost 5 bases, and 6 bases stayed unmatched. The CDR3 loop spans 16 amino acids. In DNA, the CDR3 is TGTGCCAGCAGCGTAGGGGCACTAGCGGGGGAGGAGACCCAGTACTTC. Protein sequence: CASSVGALAGEETQYF.

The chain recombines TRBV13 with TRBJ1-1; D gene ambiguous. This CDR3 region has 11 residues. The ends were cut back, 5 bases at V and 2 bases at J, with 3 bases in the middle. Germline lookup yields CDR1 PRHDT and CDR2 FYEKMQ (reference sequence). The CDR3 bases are TGTGCCAGCAGCAAAAACACTGAAGCTTTCTTT. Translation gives CASSKNTEAFF.

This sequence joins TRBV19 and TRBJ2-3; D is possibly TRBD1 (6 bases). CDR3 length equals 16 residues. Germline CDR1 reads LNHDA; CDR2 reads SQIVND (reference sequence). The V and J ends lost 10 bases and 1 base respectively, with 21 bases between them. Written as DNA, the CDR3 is TGTGCCACCAACCCCCTGGGGACACTTGGCACAGATACGCAGTATTTT. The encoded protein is CATNPLGTLGTDTQYF. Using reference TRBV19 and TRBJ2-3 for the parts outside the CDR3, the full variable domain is DGGITQSPKYLFRKEGQNVTLSCEQNLNHDAMYWYRQDPGQGLRLIYYSQIVNDFQKGDIAEGYSVSREKKESFPLTVTSAQKNPTAFYLCATNPLGTLGTDTQYFGPGTRLTVL.

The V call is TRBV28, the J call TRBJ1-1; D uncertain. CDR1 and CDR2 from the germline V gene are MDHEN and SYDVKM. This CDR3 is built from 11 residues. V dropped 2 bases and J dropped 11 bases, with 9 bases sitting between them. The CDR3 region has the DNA TGTGCCAGCAGTTTAGCGACGGGGGCTTTCTTT. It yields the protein CASSLATGAFF.

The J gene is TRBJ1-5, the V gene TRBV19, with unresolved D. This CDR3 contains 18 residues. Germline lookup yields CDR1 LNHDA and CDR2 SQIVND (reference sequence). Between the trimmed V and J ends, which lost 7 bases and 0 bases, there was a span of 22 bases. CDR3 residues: CASTTDRWSLNSNQPQHF. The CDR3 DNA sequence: TGTGCCAGTACCACGGACCGCTGGTCTCTTAATAGCAATCAGCCCCAGCATTTT.

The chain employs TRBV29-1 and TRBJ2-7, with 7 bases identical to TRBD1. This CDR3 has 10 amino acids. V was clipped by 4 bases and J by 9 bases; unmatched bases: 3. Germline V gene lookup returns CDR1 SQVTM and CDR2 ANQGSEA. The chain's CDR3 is CSVGQGGQYF. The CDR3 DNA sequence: TGCAGCGTTGGACAGGGTGGGCAGTACTTC.

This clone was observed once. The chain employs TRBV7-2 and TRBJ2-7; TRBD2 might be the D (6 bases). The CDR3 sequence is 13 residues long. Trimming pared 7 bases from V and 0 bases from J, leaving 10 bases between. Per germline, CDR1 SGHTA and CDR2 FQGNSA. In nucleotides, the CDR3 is TGTGCCAGCACCCAGCGGGCCTCCTACGAGCAGTACTTC. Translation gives CASTQRASYEQYF.

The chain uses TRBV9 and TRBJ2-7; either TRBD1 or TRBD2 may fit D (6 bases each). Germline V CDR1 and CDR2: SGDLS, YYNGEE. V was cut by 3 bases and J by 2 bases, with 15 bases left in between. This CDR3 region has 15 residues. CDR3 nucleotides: TGTGCCAGCAGCGCCGCCGGGGGCATGCCCTACGAGCAGTACTTC. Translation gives CASSAAGGMPYEQYF. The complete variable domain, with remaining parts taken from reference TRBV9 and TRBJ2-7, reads DSGVTQTPKHLITATGQRVTLRCSPRSGDLSVYWYQQSLDQGLQFLIQYYNGEERAKGNILERFSAQQFPDLHSELNLSSLELGDSALYFCASSAAGGMPYEQYFGPGTRLTVT.

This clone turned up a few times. The CDR3 spells CASSLGHRESGNTIYF. The CDR3 DNA is TGTGCCAGCAGCTTGGGACACAGGGAGTCTGGAAACACCATATATTTT. The genes are TRBV5-6 and TRBJ1-3, with TRBD1 as a possible D gene (6 bases). The CDR3 is 16 residues long. CDR1 SGHDT and CDR2 YYEEEE come from the germline V gene. Trimming took off 0 bases at V and 1 base at J, with 11 bases between the two ends.

CDR3 coding DNA: TGCAGTGCTAGAGATTCGCGGGGGTCGTTCTTC. It codes for CSARDSRGSFF. The genes are TRBV20-1 and TRBJ2-1; 7 positions agree with TRBD2. The CDR3 loop spans 11 amino acids. With V trimmed by 0 bases and J by 15 bases, 5 bases remained unmatched. CDR1 and CDR2 (germline): DFQATT, SNEGSKA (reference sequence).

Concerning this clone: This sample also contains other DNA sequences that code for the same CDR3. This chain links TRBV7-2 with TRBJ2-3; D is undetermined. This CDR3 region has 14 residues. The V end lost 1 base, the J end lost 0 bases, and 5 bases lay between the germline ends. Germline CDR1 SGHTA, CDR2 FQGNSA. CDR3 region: CASSLGHSTDTQYF. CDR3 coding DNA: TGTGCCAGCAGCTTAGGCCACAGCACAGATACGCAGTATTTT.

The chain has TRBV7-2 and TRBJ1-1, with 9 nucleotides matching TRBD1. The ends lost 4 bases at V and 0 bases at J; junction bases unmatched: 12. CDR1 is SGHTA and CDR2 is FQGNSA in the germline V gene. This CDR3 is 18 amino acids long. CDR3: CASSSSGTGLAVNTEAFF. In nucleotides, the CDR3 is TGTGCCAGCAGCTCTTCCGGGACAGGGTTGGCGGTGAACACTGAAGCTTTCTTT.

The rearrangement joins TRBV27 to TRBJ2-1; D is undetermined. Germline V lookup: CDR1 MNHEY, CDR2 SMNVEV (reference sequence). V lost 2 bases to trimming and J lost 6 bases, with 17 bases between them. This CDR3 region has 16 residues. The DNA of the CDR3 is TGTGCCAGCAGTTTAGGGCAGGCTCTTAGGGTCAATGAGCAGTTCTTC. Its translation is CASSLGQALRVNEQFF.

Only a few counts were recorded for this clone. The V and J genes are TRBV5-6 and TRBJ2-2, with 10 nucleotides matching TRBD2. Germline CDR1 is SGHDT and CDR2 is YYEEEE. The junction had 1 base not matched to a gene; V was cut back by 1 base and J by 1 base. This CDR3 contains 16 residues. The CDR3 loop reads CASSLRLAGNTGELFF. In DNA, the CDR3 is TGTGCCAGCAGCTTGAGACTAGCGGGGAACACCGGGGAGCTGTTTTTT. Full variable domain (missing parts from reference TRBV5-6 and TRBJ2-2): DAGVTQSPTHLIKTRGQQVTLRCSPKSGHDTVSWYQQALGQGPQFIFQYYEEEERQRGNFPDRFSGHQFPNYSSELNVNALLLGDSALYLCASSLRLAGNTGELFFGEGSRLTVL.

Here the CDR3 reads CASSLEGGTGYGYTF. The DNA of the CDR3 is TGTGCCAGCAGCTTGGAGGGGGGAACCGGCTATGGCTACACCTTC. This chain links TRBV5-4 with TRBJ1-2; D may be TRBD1 (6 bases). Trimming removed 0 bases from V and 4 bases from J, with 13 bases in between. The CDR3 length is 15 residues. Germline V gene lookup returns CDR1 SGHNT and CDR2 YYREEE (reference sequence). Filled out from reference TRBV5-4 and TRBJ1-2, the complete variable domain reads ETGVTQSPTHLIKTRGQQVTLRCSSQSGHNTVSWYQQALGQGPQFIFQYYREEENGRGNFPPRFSGLQFPNYSSELNVNALELDDSALYLCASSLEGGTGYGYTFGSGTRLTVV.

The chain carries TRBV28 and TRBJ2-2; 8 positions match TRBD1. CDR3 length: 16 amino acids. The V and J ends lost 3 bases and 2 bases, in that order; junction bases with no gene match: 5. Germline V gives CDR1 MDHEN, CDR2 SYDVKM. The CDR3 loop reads CASSLIGQGNTGELFF. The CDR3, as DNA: TGTGCCAGCAGTTTGATTGGACAGGGTAACACCGGGGAGCTGTTTTTT.

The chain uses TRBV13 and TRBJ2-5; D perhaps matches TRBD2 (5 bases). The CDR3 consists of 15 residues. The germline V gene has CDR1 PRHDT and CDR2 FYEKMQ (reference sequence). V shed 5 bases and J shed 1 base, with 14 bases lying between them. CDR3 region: CASSPRGVGQETQYF. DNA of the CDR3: TGTGCCAGCAGCCCTCGGGGAGTAGGCCAAGAGACCCAGTACTTC.